The 3 T cell receptor beta chains below were found in one sample sequenced in a study of shared clonotypes between healthy human individuals. Here immunoSEQ multiplex PCR was the method, and the copy in TCRdb shows in-frame clones only, minus some. The sample yields 1.5 million to 2.5 million clones, about 95% seen once. Only CD45RO-negative cells positively selected for CCR7 counted as naive CD8 cells, so terminally differentiated effector memory CD45RA+ cells were excluded. Sequencing used naive CD8+ T cells sorted from blood. The receptor source for this set is a man aged 18 to 30 in good health.

The chain has TRBV7-2 and TRBJ1-6; D ambiguous. This CDR3 is 17 amino acids long. Trimming pared 3 bases from V and 0 bases from J, leaving 12 bases between. Germline assignment: CDR1 SGHTA and CDR2 FQGNSA. CDR3 bases: TGTGCCAGCAGCTTGTGGGGAGGGAGCTCCTATAATTCACCCCTCCACTTT. Protein: CASSLWGGSSYNSPLHF.

About this clone: The junction differs from germline at one of its ends, possibly a read error. The V and J genes are TRBV6-5 and TRBJ2-7, with unresolved D. Germline loops: CDR1 MNHEY, CDR2 SVGAGI. The length of the CDR3 is 13 residues. The CDR3 loop reads CASSPSLPSPVGF. For the CDR3, the DNA is TGTGCCAGCAGCCCGTCACTGCCATCTCCCGTAGGCTTC.

The chain carries TRBV9 and TRBJ2-3, with 11 bases aligning to TRBD2. Germline values: CDR1 SGDLS, CDR2 YYNGEE. After removal of 0 bases from V and 2 bases from J, the junction contained 11 bases not matched to a gene. There are 19 residues in the CDR3. The CDR3 loop is CASSVARSTSGGNTDTQYF. The CDR3 nucleotides read TGTGCCAGCAGCGTAGCCCGTAGCACTAGCGGGGGTAACACAGATACGCAGTATTTT. Drawing the rest from reference TRBV9 and TRBJ2-3, the complete variable domain is DSGVTQTPKHLITATGQRVTLRCSPRSGDLSVYWYQQSLDQGLQFLIQYYNGEERAKGNILERFSAQQFPDLHSELNLSSLELGDSALYFCASSVARSTSGGNTDTQYFGPGTRLTVL.